Below are 27 T cell receptor beta chains sequenced from a single sample in a study of shared clonotypes between healthy human individuals. Using immunoSEQ multiplex PCR, the repertoire was profiled, and TCRdb retains in-frame clones only, with some absent. Here the sample spans roughly 1.4 million clones, around 98.5% being singletons. Sequencing used naive CD4+ T cells sorted from blood. Subset of the sample: CD45RA+ positively selected. The receptors originated from a man younger than 40 in good health.

This chain's CDR3 is CASSLQRESTDTQYF. The DNA of the CDR3 is TGCGCCAGCAGCTTACAGCGGGAGAGCACAGATACGCAGTATTTT. V and J are TRBV5-1 and TRBJ2-3, with TRBD2 matching over 8 bases. The CDR3 extends over 15 amino acids. Germline-derived CDR1 and CDR2 are SGHRS and YFSETQ. V lost 2 bases and J lost 0; bases outside the gene matches: 2.

The CDR3 spells CASSLSGQGQPQHF. CDR3 coding DNA: TGCGCCAGCAGCCTTTCGGGACAAGGCCAGCCCCAGCATTTT. V is TRBV5-1 and J is TRBJ1-5, with D possibly being TRBD1 (6 bases). CDR1 and CDR2 from the germline V gene are SGHRS and YFSETQ. The CDR3 is 14 residues long. V gave up 4 bases and J gave up 7 bases, with 15 bases separating them.

The chain links TRBV19 to TRBJ2-3, with unresolved D. This CDR3 comprises 14 residues. Germline CDR1 reads LNHDA; CDR2 reads SQIVND (reference sequence). With 2 bases removed from V and 4 bases from J, the gap between germline ends came to 10 bases. DNA for the CDR3: TGTGCCAGTAGTATATTGTCAAAGTCAGATACGCAGTATTTT. Protein product: CASSILSKSDTQYF. The full variable domain, in which reference TRBV19 and TRBJ2-3 provide the parts outside the CDR3, is DGGITQSPKYLFRKEGQNVTLSCEQNLNHDAMYWYRQDPGQGLRLIYYSQIVNDFQKGDIAEGYSVSREKKESFPLTVTSAQKNPTAFYLCASSILSKSDTQYFGPGTRLTVL.

V and J are TRBV27 and TRBJ2-2; D gene ambiguous. V was pared by 5 bases and J by 3 bases, with 10 bases between. The CDR3 totals 14 residues. Germline-derived CDR1 and CDR2 are MNHEY and SMNVEV (reference sequence). CDR3 sequence (DNA): TGTGCCAGCAGTACGGGCTATCACACCGGGGAGCTGTTTTTT. As protein: CASSTGYHTGELFF.

The CDR3 DNA is TGTGCCAGCAGGGGGGGCCGAATCTCCTACGAGCAGTACTTC. Translation gives CASRGGRISYEQYF. The chain recombines TRBV6-5 with TRBJ2-7; D may correspond to TRBD1 or TRBD2 (6 bases each). Germline V gene data show CDR1 as MNHEY and CDR2 as SVGAGI. With 6 bases removed from V and 0 bases from J, the gap between germline ends came to 12 bases. The CDR3 contains 14 residues.

A remark on this clone: Other DNA sequences in this specimen translate into the identical CDR3. The CDR3 DNA reads as TGCGCCAGCAGCTTGGAAGGAGAGACCCAGTACTTC. Its translation: CASSLEGETQYF. The chain has TRBV5-1 and TRBJ2-5; D is unclear. Germline V gives CDR1 SGHRS, CDR2 YFSETQ. There are 12 residues in the CDR3. With 0 bases removed from V and 4 bases from J, the gap between germline ends came to 4 bases.

The chain recombines TRBV2 with TRBJ2-1, with TRBD1 identical over 10 bases. With V trimmed by 6 bases and J by 0 bases, 2 bases remained unmatched. CDR1 is SNHLY, CDR2 FYNNEI, per germline. This CDR3 has 15 amino acids. This CDR3 is CASRTGGSSYNEQFF. In DNA, the CDR3 is TGTGCCAGCAGGACAGGGGGCTCCTCCTACAATGAGCAGTTCTTC.

J is TRBJ2-5 and V is TRBV25-1; either TRBD1 or TRBD2 may fit D (5 bases each). The V end lost 2 bases, the J end lost 0 bases, and 10 bases lay between the germline ends. Germline V CDR1 and CDR2: MGHDK, SYGVNS. The CDR3 is 15 amino acids. For the CDR3, the DNA is TGTGCCAGCAGTGAACGGGGCAGGTACCAAGAGACCCAGTACTTC. Amino acids: CASSERGRYQETQYF.

V gene TRBV19 combines with J gene TRBJ1-1; D ambiguous. Trimming took 10 bases from V and 0 from J, leaving 21 bases between them. The length of the CDR3 is 16 residues. The V gene's germline CDR1 is LNHDA and CDR2 SQIVND (reference sequence). For the CDR3, the DNA is TGTGCCACCTCCACGAGGCTTACTCGGATGAACACTGAAGCTTTCTTT. Amino acids: CATSTRLTRMNTEAFF.

The chain joins TRBV11-3 to TRBJ2-2; 7 bases match TRBD2. Germline V gene sequence: CDR1 SGHNT, CDR2 YENEEA. V shed 2 bases, J shed 4 bases, and the junction held 10 bases outside the gene matches. The CDR3 has 17 residues. For the CDR3, the DNA is TGTGCCAGCAGCTTATGCGGGAGCGGTTCTTGCACCGGGGAGCTGTTTTTT. This gives the protein CASSLCGSGSCTGELFF.

The gene calls are TRBV7-7 and TRBJ1-2; D ambiguous. Germline V gene sequence: CDR1 SSHAT, CDR2 FNYEAQ (reference sequence). V lost 0 bases, J lost 11 bases, and 16 bases lay in between. The CDR3 contains 14 residues. The chain's CDR3 is CASSLAIRWKWYTF. The CDR3 nucleotides are TGTGCCAGCAGCTTAGCGATCAGGTGGAAGTGGTACACCTTC.

The V gene is TRBV15, the J gene TRBJ2-2, with D perhaps assigned TRBD1 or TRBD2 (5 bases each). The CDR3 is 16 residues long. V lost 5 bases, J lost 3 bases, and 16 bases lay in between. Germline values: CDR1 LNHNV, CDR2 YYDKDF (reference sequence). CDR3 in amino acids: CATSPGRSKYTGELFF. CDR3 coding DNA: TGTGCCACCAGCCCGGGACGGTCGAAATACACCGGGGAGCTGTTTTTT.

About this clone itself: This sample also contains other DNA sequences that code for the same CDR3. V gene TRBV5-4 combines with J gene TRBJ2-5; D remains ambiguous. The V end was cut by 0 bases, the J end by 5 bases, with 5 bases between. This CDR3 is built from 12 residues. Germline V gene lookup returns CDR1 SGHNT and CDR2 YYREEE (reference sequence). The CDR3 spells CASSLAGETQYF. The CDR3 coding sequence is TGTGCCAGCAGCTTGGCCGGGGAGACCCAGTACTTC.

V gene TRBV7-2 combines with J gene TRBJ1-2; 9 bases map to TRBD1. Germline CDR1 is SGHTA and CDR2 is FQGNSA. This CDR3 has 14 amino acids. The J segment lost 4 bases and the V segment lost 1 base, leaving 1 base of the junction unmatched. The CDR3 region is CASSLGDRAYGYTF. DNA for the CDR3: TGTGCCAGCAGCTTAGGGGACAGGGCCTATGGCTACACCTTC.

The chain is built from TRBV6-5 and TRBJ2-7; no clear D. V was trimmed by 6 bases and J by 2 bases, leaving 17 bases between them. This CDR3 is built from 15 residues. In germline, CDR1 is MNHEY, CDR2 SVGAGI. CDR3 sequence (DNA): TGTGCCAGCAGACCCCACCTAACACTTACCTACGAGCAGTACTTC. As protein: CASRPHLTLTYEQYF.

This chain uses TRBV7-2 with TRBJ2-5; 8 bases are a match to TRBD2. The CDR3 is made up of 15 amino acids. Germline V lookup: CDR1 SGHTA, CDR2 FQGNSA. The V and J ends lost 1 base and 2 bases, in that order; junction bases with no gene match: 3. Here the CDR3 DNA reads TGTGCCAGCAGCTTAGGACTAGCGCGTCAAGAGACCCAGTACTTC. Its translation: CASSLGLARQETQYF.

CDR3 DNA: TGCGCCAGCAGCTTACAAGCTCACAGGGGCACCGGGGAGCTGTTTTTT. It codes for CASSLQAHRGTGELFF. J is TRBJ2-2 and V is TRBV5-1; 7 nucleotides agree with TRBD1. Germline values: CDR1 SGHRS, CDR2 YFSETQ. The CDR3 contains 16 residues. V lost 2 bases to trimming and J lost 4 bases; unmatched junction nucleotides: 8.

The gene calls are TRBV5-6 and TRBJ1-5, with TRBD1 matching over 8 bases. The CDR3 has 17 residues. V was clipped by 3 bases and J by 0 bases; unmatched bases: 8. The germline V gene has CDR1 SGHDT and CDR2 YYEEEE. The CDR3 sequence is CASSSRTGRYSNQPQHF. In DNA, the CDR3 is TGTGCCAGCAGCTCCAGGACAGGGAGATATAGCAATCAGCCCCAGCATTTT. The full variable domain, completed using reference TRBV5-6 and TRBJ1-5, is DAGVTQSPTHLIKTRGQQVTLRCSPKSGHDTVSWYQQALGQGPQFIFQYYEEEERQRGNFPDRFSGHQFPNYSSELNVNALLLGDSALYLCASSSRTGRYSNQPQHFGDGTRLSIL.

The chain uses TRBV2 and TRBJ2-3; D remains unclear. The CDR3 consists of 13 residues. Trimming left V 5 bases short and J 7 bases short, with 13 bases between. Germline V gene data show CDR1 as SNHLY and CDR2 as FYNNEI. The CDR3 DNA reads TGTGCCAGCAGTATAGGCAGACCTAATACGCAGTATTTT. It specifies CASSIGRPNTQYF.

V usage is TRBV30 and J usage is TRBJ1-1; weak D call: TRBD1 (6 bases). The V and J ends lost 4 bases and 10 bases respectively, with 13 bases between them. The CDR3 runs 11 residues. From germline, CDR1 is GTSNPN and CDR2 SVGIG (reference sequence). The CDR3 sequence is CAWIGGLGAFF. In nucleotides, the CDR3 is TGTGCCTGGATCGGGGGGCTCGGAGCTTTCTTT.

The chain has TRBV7-2 and TRBJ2-7; TRBD2 matches 9 bases. The J segment lost 0 bases and the V segment lost 4 bases, leaving 7 bases of the junction unmatched. CDR1 is SGHTA and CDR2 is FQGNSA in the germline V gene. This CDR3 contains 16 residues. CDR3 sequence reads: CASSWLAGANSYEQYF. CDR3 nucleotide sequence: TGTGCCAGCAGCTGGTTAGCGGGAGCCAACTCCTACGAGCAGTACTTC.

In DNA, the CDR3 is TGTGCCAGCAGCTCGCCGGGACGGCACTATGGCTACACCTTC. The encoded protein is CASSSPGRHYGYTF. The chain couples TRBV5-6 to TRBJ1-2, with D perhaps matching TRBD1 (5 bases). Germline V lookup: CDR1 SGHDT, CDR2 YYEEEE. This CDR3 spans 14 amino acids. The V end was cut by 3 bases, the J end by 3 bases, with 12 bases between.

The genes are TRBV6-1 and TRBJ2-7, with TRBD1 matching 7 bases. The CDR3 is 13 residues long. The J segment lost 6 bases and the V segment lost 2 bases, leaving 4 bases of the junction unmatched. The germline V gene encodes CDR1 MNHNS and CDR2 SASEGT. CDR3 in amino acids: CASSERDRGEQYF. DNA of the CDR3: TGTGCCAGCAGTGAAAGGGACAGAGGCGAGCAGTACTTC.

The rearrangement joins TRBV28 to TRBJ1-5, with D perhaps matching TRBD1 (6 bases). CDR3 length equals 16 residues. The germline V and J ends were trimmed by 6 bases and 2 bases, with 17 bases remaining between them. The V gene's germline CDR1 is MDHEN and CDR2 SYDVKM. This CDR3 reads CASRPIRAGGNQPQHF. The CDR3 DNA sequence: TGTGCCAGCAGGCCGATCAGGGCAGGGGGCAATCAGCCCCAGCATTTT. The full variable domain, in which reference TRBV28 and TRBJ1-5 provide the parts outside the CDR3, is DVKVTQSSRYLVKRTGEKVFLECVQDMDHENMFWYRQDPGLGLRLIYFSYDVKMKEKGDIPEGYSVSREKKERFSLILESASTNQTSMYLCASRPIRAGGNQPQHFGDGTRLSIL.

This chain links TRBV5-1 with TRBJ2-7; D remains ambiguous. Germline lookup yields CDR1 SGHRS and CDR2 YFSETQ. V was clipped by 2 bases and J by 3 bases, with 9 bases between them. The CDR3 sequence is 13 residues long. The CDR3 nucleotides read TGCGCCAGCAGCTTAGGTTCACGCTACGAGCAGTACTTC. Translation: CASSLGSRYEQYF. The variable domain in full, completed from reference TRBV5-1 and TRBJ2-7, reads KAGVTQTPRYLIKTRGQQVTLSCSPISGHRSVSWYQQTPGQGLQFLFEYFSETQRNKGNFPGRFSGRQFSNSRSEMNVSTLELGDSALYLCASSLGSRYEQYFGPGTRLTVT.

The J gene is TRBJ1-5, the V gene TRBV19; 11 nucleotides match TRBD1. This CDR3 has 18 amino acids. V shed 3 bases, J shed 6 bases, and the junction held 13 bases outside the gene matches. Per germline, CDR1 LNHDA and CDR2 SQIVND (reference sequence). CDR3 nucleotide sequence: TGTGCCAGTAGTATCCTCGGGACAGGGGGACCAACGGGTCAGCCCCAGCATTTT. Protein product: CASSILGTGGPTGQPQHF.

V gene TRBV4-1 combines with J gene TRBJ2-1; D possibly corresponds to TRBD2 (6 bases). CDR1 and CDR2 from the germline V gene are MGHRA and YSYEKL. The CDR3 is 16 residues long. V shed 0 bases and J shed 4 bases, with 13 bases lying between them. In nucleotides, the CDR3 is TGCGCCAGCAGCCAAGAACACGGGAGAAGATACAATGAGCAGTTCTTC. The encoded protein is CASSQEHGRRYNEQFF.